The T cell receptor beta chain under discussion was sequenced for a study of T cell responses to AZD1222 COVID-19 vaccine. Study-level findings and limits: Females outnumbered males among donors, who were mostly white British; clonal diversity was possibly underestimated. Spike regions recognized by vaccine-associated CD4 TCRs spanned the protein, led by 160-218 and 743-854. Spike-specific TCR breadth rose after two AZD1222 doses, and depth rose as well. Repertoires in all cases were sampled only once the peak T cell response had passed.

The germline gives CDR1 SGHAT, CDR2 FQNNGV. The CDR3 loop spans 14 amino acids. The trim removed 1 base at V and 9 bases at J, leaving 6 bases unmatched. The repertoire was sequenced with immunoSEQ multiplex PCR; TCRdb's copy has only in-frame clones and lacks some. The sample consists of roughly 120,000 clones, 75% to 90% of them appearing once. On this clone itself: Its antigen is still unknown.

The V call is TRBV11-2, the J call TRBJ2-1; 7 nucleotides agree with TRBD2. The sample was peripheral blood, taken on day 0 of AZD1222 vaccination. This receptor was taken from an adult in good health. In nucleotides, the CDR3 is TGTGCCAGCAGCTTAGGCGAAGGGAGGGGTGAGCAGTTCTTC. Translation gives CASSLGEGRGEQFF.